Below, 30 T cell receptor beta chains from the same sample are listed, as sequenced in a study of sequential checkpoint blockade in melanoma. Specified treatment: randomized to nivolumab then ipilimumab (arm A) or the reverse (arm B). Libraries were prepared by immunoSEQ multiplex PCR; TCRdb keeps only in-frame clonotypes and omits some of them. The sample shows 15,000 to 20,000 clones, more than 85% of them seen only once. Sequencing was performed on CD8+ T cells sorted from blood (inferred from file names), taken from a patient given nivolumab and ipilimumab in sequence. These receptors came from a human donor with melanoma.

The gene calls are TRBV9 and TRBJ1-3, with D possibly TRBD1 on 6 matching bases. CDR1 is SGDLS and CDR2 is YYNGEE in the germline V gene. The CDR3 totals 17 residues. V was cut by 4 bases and J by 0 bases, with 17 bases left in between. The CDR3 nucleotides read TGTGCCAGCAGCTCAAACAGGGACACGAACTCTGGAAACACCATATATTTT. Translation gives CASSSNRDTNSGNTIYF.

The chain is built from TRBV28 and TRBJ1-1; TRBD1 is a possible D gene (5 bases). Trimming shortened V by 5 bases and J by 0 bases, and 16 bases separated the two germline ends. The CDR3 covers 16 residues. Per the germline V gene, CDR1 is MDHEN and CDR2 is SYDVKM. CDR3 sequence: CASSPHIDRLNTEAFF. CDR3 coding DNA: TGTGCCAGCAGTCCTCACATTGACAGATTGAACACTGAAGCTTTCTTT.

CDR3 DNA: TGTGCCAGCAGTGAAGGACAGGGAACTGGAAACACCATATATTTT. Translation: CASSEGQGTGNTIYF. The chain links TRBV2 to TRBJ1-3; 7 nucleotides line up with TRBD1. CDR3 size: 15 residues. Looked up from germline, CDR1 is SNHLY and CDR2 is FYNNEI. V was clipped by 1 base and J by 2 bases; unmatched bases: 2.

The chain links TRBV2 to TRBJ1-2; D remains ambiguous. V shed 1 base and J shed 12 bases, with 12 bases lying between them. The CDR3 is 12 residues long. The germline V gene has CDR1 SNHLY and CDR2 FYNNEI. CDR3 sequence (DNA): TGTGCCAGCAGTGAAGGGGCCCAGAAGAACACCTTC. Its protein product is CASSEGAQKNTF. Using reference TRBV2 and TRBJ1-2 for the parts outside the CDR3, the full variable domain is EPEVTQTPSHQVTQMGQEVILRCVPISNHLYFYWYRQILGQKVEFLVSFYNNEISEKSEIFDDQFSVERPDGSNFTLKIRSTKLEDSAMYFCASSEGAQKNTFGSGTRLTVV.

V and J are TRBV7-9 and TRBJ2-7; possible D gene TRBD1, 6 bases. The V end was cut by 5 bases, the J end by 2 bases, with 13 bases between. The length of the CDR3 is 14 residues. CDR1 and CDR2 from the germline V gene are SEHNR and FQNEAQ (reference sequence). CDR3 in DNA: TGTGCCAGCAGCCTAGGACAGCGAGCCTACGAGCAGTACTTC. Translation: CASSLGQRAYEQYF. The full variable domain, rest sourced from reference TRBV7-9 and TRBJ2-7, is DTGVSQNPRHKITKRGQNVTFRCDPISEHNRLYWYRQTLGQGPEFLTYFQNEAQLEKSRLLSDRFSAERPKGSFSTLEIQRTEQGDSAMYLCASSLGQRAYEQYFGPGTRLTVT.

The chain recombines TRBV11-3 with TRBJ2-1; a weak D match, TRBD2 (5 bases). This CDR3 has 13 amino acids. Germline V gene sequence: CDR1 SGHNT, CDR2 YENEEA. V gave up 0 bases and J gave up 8 bases, with 8 bases separating them. CDR3 residues: CASSLDQRDEQFF. CDR3 coding DNA: TGTGCCAGCAGCTTAGACCAGAGGGATGAGCAGTTCTTC. The complete variable domain, with remaining parts taken from reference TRBV11-3 and TRBJ2-1, reads EAGVVQSPRYKIIEKKQPVAFWCNPISGHNTLYWYLQNLGQGPELLIRYENEEAVDDSQLPKDRFSAERLKGVDSTLKIQPAELGDSAVYLCASSLDQRDEQFFGPGTRLTVL.

This chain connects TRBV18 to TRBJ1-5; unclear D gene. This CDR3 comprises 15 residues. CDR1 is KGHSH, CDR2 LQKENI, per germline. Trimming left V 0 bases short and J 2 bases short, with 8 bases between. In DNA form, the CDR3 reads TGTGCCAGCTCACCACCCCCAGGTGGCAATCAGCCCCAGCATTTT. As protein: CASSPPPGGNQPQHF.

This clone has just one count. The J gene is TRBJ1-1, the V gene TRBV28; a weak D match, TRBD1 (5 bases). The germline CDR1 and CDR2 sequences are MDHEN and SYDVKM. The CDR3 is 13 amino acids. The V gene lost 6 bases and the J gene lost 4 bases, with 12 bases spanning the gap. The CDR3 coding sequence is TGTGCCAGCAGACCGACAGAGAGCACTGAAGCTTTCTTT. This encodes CASRPTESTEAFF.

The chain has TRBV27 and TRBJ2-7; 9 nucleotides line up with TRBD1. Trimming took 6 bases from V and 2 from J; bases not matched to a gene: 8. Germline CDR1 reads MNHEY; CDR2 reads SMNVEV (reference sequence). The CDR3 covers 15 residues. The CDR3 DNA follows: TGTGCCAGCAGCTCCCCCCGACAGGGGGCCTACGAGCAGTACGTC. Its translation is CASSSPRQGAYEQYV.

The chain is built from TRBV19 and TRBJ1-2; 8 bases line up with TRBD1. This CDR3 has 14 amino acids. V shed 4 bases, J shed 2 bases, and the junction held 3 bases outside the gene matches. CDR1 is LNHDA and CDR2 is SQIVND in the germline V gene (reference sequence). Written as DNA, the CDR3 is TGTGCCAGTAGTACTCGACAGGGGAACTATGGCTACACCTTC. It yields the protein CASSTRQGNYGYTF.

The chain combines TRBV27 with TRBJ2-7, with 9 bases aligning to TRBD1. The V gene's germline CDR1 is MNHEY and CDR2 SMNVEV (reference sequence). The CDR3 is 15 amino acids. V dropped 8 bases and J dropped 3; count of bases not matched to a gene: 11. For the CDR3, the DNA is TGTGCCAGCGGCGAGATAGGGACAGGGCTCTACGAGCAGTACGTC. It encodes CASGEIGTGLYEQYV.

This CDR3 is CASSLEGDRSNQPQHF. CDR3 bases: TGTGCCAGCAGCTTAGAGGGGGACAGGAGCAATCAGCCCCAGCATTTT. This chain joins TRBV7-6 and TRBJ1-5; 8 bases agree with TRBD1. J was trimmed by 1 base and V by 1 base; bases with no gene match: 3. Germline V CDR1 and CDR2: SGHVS, FNYEAQ. There are 16 residues in the CDR3.

There are a few counts of this clone. The J gene is TRBJ1-6, the V gene TRBV11-3, with D tentatively TRBD1 (5 bases). V dropped 3 bases and J dropped 7 bases, with 10 bases sitting between them. Germline V lookup: CDR1 SGHNT, CDR2 YENEEA. The CDR3 length is 14 residues. The CDR3 DNA is TGTGCCAGCAGCTTGGGGGGACGGAATTCACCCCTCCACTTT. It is translated as CASSLGGRNSPLHF.

The chain employs TRBV29-1 and TRBJ1-1; 9 bases are a match to TRBD1. The CDR3 consists of 14 residues. J lost 1 base, V lost 2 bases, and 2 bases had no gene match. CDR1 and CDR2 from the germline V gene are SQVTM and ANQGSEA. CDR3 sequence: CSVEPGQGNTEAFF. The CDR3 nucleotides are TGCAGCGTTGAACCGGGACAGGGGAACACTGAAGCTTTCTTT.

V is TRBV5-8 and J is TRBJ2-7; D gene uncertain. The CDR3 length is 11 residues. Trimming stripped 4 bases from V and 4 bases from J, with 6 bases between. Germline V gives CDR1 SGHTS, CDR2 YDEGEE. CDR3 amino acids: CASSPRYEQYF. CDR3 nucleotides: TGTGCCAGCAGCCCCCGTTACGAGCAGTACTTC.

The chain combines TRBV29-1 with TRBJ1-2; D is unclear. Germline CDR1 SQVTM, CDR2 ANQGSEA. V lost 4 bases to trimming and J lost 7 bases, with 10 bases between them. The CDR3 loop spans 11 amino acids. DNA of the CDR3: TGCAGCGTTGGTAAGACTCGTGGCTACACCTTC. Its translation is CSVGKTRGYTF.

The chain combines TRBV5-8 with TRBJ2-1; a possible D gene is TRBD2 (6 bases). Germline CDR1 reads SGHTS; CDR2 reads YDEGEE. CDR3 length equals 14 residues. The V gene lost 4 bases and the J gene lost 5 bases, with 13 bases spanning the gap. The CDR3 DNA is TGTGCCAGCAGCCCGGGGTTAGCGGACAATGAGCAGTTCTTC. Protein product: CASSPGLADNEQFF.

The rearrangement joins TRBV29-1 to TRBJ2-7; 7 nucleotides agree with TRBD2. The ends lost 3 bases at V and 0 bases at J; junction bases unmatched: 5. The CDR3 contains 14 residues. Germline V gives CDR1 SQVTM, CDR2 ANQGSEA. CDR3 sequence: CSVESSGASYEQYF. CDR3 DNA: TGCAGCGTTGAGTCGAGCGGGGCCTCCTACGAGCAGTACTTC.

This sequence joins TRBV28 and TRBJ2-7; 10 positions match TRBD2. V dropped 6 bases and J dropped 7; count of bases not matched to a gene: 9. The CDR3 covers 14 residues. CDR1 and CDR2 from the germline V gene are MDHEN and SYDVKM. The CDR3 DNA reads as TGTGCCAGCAGCTTTTCTAGCGGGAGCTTGGAGCAGTACTTC. Amino acids: CASSFSSGSLEQYF.

The chain combines TRBV19 with TRBJ1-5; a possible D gene is TRBD1 (6 bases). V was cut by 5 bases and J by 2 bases, with 10 bases left in between. CDR3 size: 14 residues. The germline CDR1 and CDR2 sequences are LNHDA and SQIVND (reference sequence). The CDR3 is CASSEYRGNQPQHF. The CDR3 DNA is TGTGCCAGTAGTGAATACAGGGGCAATCAGCCCCAGCATTTT.

The gene calls are TRBV7-8 and TRBJ1-5; weak D call: TRBD1 (5 bases). Trimming cost V 9 bases and J 9 bases, with 15 bases left between them. CDR3 length: 12 amino acids. Looked up from germline, CDR1 is SGHVS and CDR2 is FQNEAQ. The CDR3: CASGPGVGPQHF. CDR3 coding DNA: TGTGCCAGTGGGCCGGGGGTCGGGCCCCAGCATTTT.

CDR3 sequence (DNA): TGTGCCATCAGATCACGATCGGACAGGCAGGGAAACACCATATATTTT. Translated: CAIRSRSDRQGNTIYF. This sequence joins TRBV10-3 and TRBJ1-3; 7 bases are a match to TRBD1. The CDR3 totals 16 residues. The V and J ends lost 6 bases and 4 bases, in that order; junction bases with no gene match: 12. CDR1 is ENHRY, CDR2 SYGVKD, per germline.

The chain combines TRBV6-5 with TRBJ1-2; 9 bases agree with TRBD1. V lost 2 bases to trimming and J lost 4 bases; unmatched junction nucleotides: 5. The CDR3 runs 15 residues. Germline CDR1 and CDR2: MNHEY and SVGAGI. The CDR3 sequence is CASSYGQGMGYGYTF. The CDR3 DNA follows: TGTGCCAGCAGTTACGGACAGGGGATGGGCTATGGCTACACCTTC.

This chain connects TRBV27 to TRBJ1-2, with D unresolved. Trimming took off 2 bases at V and 4 bases at J, with 8 bases between the two ends. Germline-derived CDR1 and CDR2 are MNHEY and SMNVEV (reference sequence). The CDR3 is 13 residues long. The CDR3 region has the DNA TGTGCCAGCAGTTTAGGGCGACCCTATGGCTACACCTTC. Translating gives CASSLGRPYGYTF.

The genes are TRBV4-1 and TRBJ2-7; 8 bases fit TRBD1. From germline, CDR1 is MGHRA and CDR2 YSYEKL. The V segment lost 4 bases and the J segment 4 bases; nucleotides outside the gene matches: 15. The CDR3 contains 17 residues. As DNA, the CDR3 is TGCGCCAGCAGCCTAACCATAATCCACAGGGGGGAGTACGAGCAGTACTTC. It encodes CASSLTIIHRGEYEQYF.

The chain uses TRBV28 and TRBJ2-7; D possibly corresponds to TRBD1 (5 bases). The length of the CDR3 is 14 residues. The germline gives CDR1 MDHEN, CDR2 SYDVKM. V gave up 8 bases and J gave up 2 bases, with 16 bases separating them. The CDR3 loop reads CASRFDSPPYEQYF. DNA for the CDR3: TGTGCCAGCCGCTTCGACAGTCCTCCCTACGAGCAGTACTTC.

This clone was picked up one time. The chain is built from TRBV4-3 and TRBJ1-2, with D hard to call. This CDR3 has 14 amino acids. Germline CDR1 is LGHNA and CDR2 is YSLEER. Trimming pared 0 bases from V and 1 base from J, leaving 6 bases between. The CDR3 region is CASSQDRSNYGYTF. The CDR3 DNA follows: TGCGCCAGCAGCCAAGATCGGAGTAACTATGGCTACACCTTC.

This clone was seen a single time. J is TRBJ1-2 and V is TRBV29-1; D gene ambiguous. The germline V gene encodes CDR1 SQVTM and CDR2 ANQGSEA. The CDR3 runs 10 residues. Trimming shortened V by 3 bases and J by 4 bases, and 3 bases separated the two germline ends. The CDR3 nucleotides are TGCAGCGTTGACGGCTATGGCTACACCTTC. Its protein product is CSVDGYGYTF.

V gene TRBV13 combines with J gene TRBJ1-1; D is unclear. The CDR3 runs 15 residues. The V gene's germline CDR1 is PRHDT and CDR2 FYEKMQ (reference sequence). Deletions cut 5 bases from V and 0 bases from J, with 13 bases between. CDR3 loop: CASSQQLLLNTEAFF. In DNA form, the CDR3 reads TGTGCCAGCAGCCAACAGCTCCTCTTGAACACTGAAGCTTTCTTT.

The V call is TRBV4-1, the J call TRBJ2-7; 12 bases align to TRBD1. CDR1 and CDR2 from the germline V gene are MGHRA and YSYEKL. V was pared by 3 bases and J by 3 bases, with 3 bases of the junction left unmatched. The CDR3 sequence is 15 residues long. CDR3 in amino acids: CASSQGQGASYEQYV. CDR3 DNA sequence: TGCGCCAGCAGCCAGGGACAGGGGGCGAGCTACGAGCAGTACGTC.